This is a list of T cell receptor beta chains from one sample in a study of Ad26.COV2.S vaccination and SARS-CoV-2 variants. Assay used: immunoSEQ multiplex PCR; TCRdb lists only in-frame clones, some missing. The data hold 500,000 or so clones, with roughly 89% observed a single time. Source: peripheral blood, taken in a trial of Ad26.COV2.S vaccine versus placebo. All receptors come from a person aged 18-65 years who received the Ad26.COV2.S COVID-19 vaccine or a placebo. CDR3s include the opening cysteine and the closing phenylalanine or tryptophan. The D gene is left open where the match is weak. Size is stated for part of the rows, as once, few or many counts, or as a class when the clone is expanded.

>NA|TRBV9|TRBJ1-1|14|NA
TGTGCCAGCAGCGTTGGGACCCTTGGGACTGAAGCTTTCTTT
CASSVGTLGTEAFF
>NA|TRBV7-2|TRBJ2-7|16|TRBD2
TGTGCCAGCAGCTTAGGGAGTAGCGGGAGGGTCTACGAGCAGTACTTC
CASSLGSSGRVYEQYF
>NA|TRBV10-3|TRBJ2-1|13|NA
TGTGCCATCATGGGGGATTCCGACAATGAGCAGTTCTTC
CAIMGDSDNEQFF
>few|TRBV4-1|TRBJ2-7|13|NA
TGCGCCAGCAGCCAAGCGGGAGCCTACGAGCAGTACTTC
CASSQAGAYEQYF
>NA|TRBV28|TRBJ2-7|15|NA
TGTGCCAGCAGTTTAACCGGGACAATCTCCTACGAGCAGTACTTC
CASSLTGTISYEQYF
>NA|TRBV6-5|TRBJ2-7|14|NA
TGTGCCAGCAGAGATTCCAAGCCGGGGTACGAGCAGTACTTC
CASRDSKPGYEQYF
>NA|TRBV7-9|TRBJ1-4|14|TRBD1
TGTGCCAGCAGTTTGGGACAGGGTATAGGAAAACTGTTTTTT
CASSLGQGIGKLFF
>once|TRBV7-9|TRBJ1-1|16|NA
TGTGCCAGCAGCTCAGCATTTAGACAGAAGAACACTGAAGCTTTCTTT
CASSSAFRQKNTEAFF
>NA|TRBV2|TRBJ1-5|15|NA
TGTGCCAGCACTACTCAAGGACGGGGCAATCAGCCCCAGCATTTT
CASTTQGRGNQPQHF
>NA|TRBV7-2|TRBJ1-3|15|TRBD1
TGTGCCAGCAGCCCTTACAGGGGCGAGCGAAACACCATATATTTT
CASSPYRGERNTIYF
>NA|TRBV5-4|TRBJ1-2|13|TRBD1
TGTGCCAGCAGCTCCGGACAGGCTTATGGCTACACCTTC
CASSSGQAYGYTF
>NA|TRBV9|TRBJ1-3|14|NA
TGTGCCAGCAGCGTAGCACAGGGAGGAAACACCATATATTTT
CASSVAQGGNTIYF
>once|TRBV4-3|TRBJ2-1|14|NA
TGCGCCAGCAGCCAGCTCCTCTCGTACAGTGAGCAGTTCTTC
CASSQLLSYSEQFF
>NA|TRBV11-3|TRBJ2-2|14|NA
TGTGCCAGCAGCTTTCGGCCGAACACCGGGGAGCTGTTTTTT
CASSFRPNTGELFF